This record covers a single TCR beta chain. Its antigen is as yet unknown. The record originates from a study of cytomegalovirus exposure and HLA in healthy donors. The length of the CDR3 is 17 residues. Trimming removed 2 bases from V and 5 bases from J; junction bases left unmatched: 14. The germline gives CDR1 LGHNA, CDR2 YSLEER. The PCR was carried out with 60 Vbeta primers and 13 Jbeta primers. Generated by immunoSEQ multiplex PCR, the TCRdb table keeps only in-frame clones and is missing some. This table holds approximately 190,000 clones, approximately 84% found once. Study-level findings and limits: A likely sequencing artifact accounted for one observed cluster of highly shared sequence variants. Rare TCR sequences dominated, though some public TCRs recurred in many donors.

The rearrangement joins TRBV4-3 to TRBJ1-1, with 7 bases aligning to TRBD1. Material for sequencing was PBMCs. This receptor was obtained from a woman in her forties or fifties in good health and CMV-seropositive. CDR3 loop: CASSQFEGATGSTEAFF. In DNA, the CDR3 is TGCGCCAGCAGCCAATTTGAGGGGGCGACGGGTTCTACTGAAGCTTTCTTT.